The TCR beta chain described here comes from a study of T cells in localized non-small cell lung cancer. Notes on the study in general: Sequencing covered just one tumor region, so heterogeneity cannot be ruled out. A median 57 of the top 100 tumor clones appeared in adjacent lung. Maximal T cell clonality occurred in uninvolved adjacent lung, with tumor ranking below it.

The table came from immunoSEQ multiplex PCR; TCRdb's copy has only in-frame clones and leaves some out. In the table there are approximately 2,600 clones, 25% to 35% of which are singletons. The ends were cut back, 4 bases at V and 2 bases at J, with 8 bases in the middle. Germline V gene data show CDR1 as LNHDA and CDR2 as SQIVND (reference sequence). CDR3 length: 13 amino acids. In the case of this clone: The antigen remains undetermined.

The specimen was lung tumor tissue, collected before any cancer treatment. The chain is built from TRBV19 and TRBJ1-1, with D unclear. The TCR sequence derives from a woman aged 40-69 years with stage III lung adenocarcinoma. The CDR3 loop reads CASSRGPNTEAFF. The CDR3 DNA sequence: TGTGCCAGTAGTAGGGGTCCTAACACTGAAGCTTTCTTT.